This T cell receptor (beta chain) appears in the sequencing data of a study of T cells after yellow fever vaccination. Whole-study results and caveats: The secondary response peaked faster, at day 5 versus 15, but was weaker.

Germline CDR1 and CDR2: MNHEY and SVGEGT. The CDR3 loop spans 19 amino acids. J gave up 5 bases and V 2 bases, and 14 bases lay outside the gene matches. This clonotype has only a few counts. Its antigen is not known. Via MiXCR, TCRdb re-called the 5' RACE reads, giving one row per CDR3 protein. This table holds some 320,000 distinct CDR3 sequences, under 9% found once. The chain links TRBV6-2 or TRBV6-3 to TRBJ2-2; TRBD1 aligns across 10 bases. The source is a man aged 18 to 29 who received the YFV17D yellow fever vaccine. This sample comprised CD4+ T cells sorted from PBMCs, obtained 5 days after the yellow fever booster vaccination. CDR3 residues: CASSYRDRGSQTGTGELFF. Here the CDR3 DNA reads TGTGCCAGCAGTTACCGGGACAGGGGCTCACAAACGGGAACCGGGGAGCTGTTTTTT.